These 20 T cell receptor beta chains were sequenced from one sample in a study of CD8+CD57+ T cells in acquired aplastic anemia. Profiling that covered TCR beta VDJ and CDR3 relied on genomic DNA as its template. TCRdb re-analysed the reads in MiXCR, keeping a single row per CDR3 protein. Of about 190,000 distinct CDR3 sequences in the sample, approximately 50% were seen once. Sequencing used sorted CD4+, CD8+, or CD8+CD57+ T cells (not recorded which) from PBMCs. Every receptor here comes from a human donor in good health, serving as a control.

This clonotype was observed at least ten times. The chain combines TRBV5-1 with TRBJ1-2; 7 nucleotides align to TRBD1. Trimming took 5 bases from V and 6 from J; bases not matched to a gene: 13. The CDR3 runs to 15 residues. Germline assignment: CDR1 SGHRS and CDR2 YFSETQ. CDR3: CASRQNAGTADGYTF. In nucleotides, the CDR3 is TGCGCCAGCAGGCAAAATGCCGGGACAGCCGATGGCTACACCTTC.

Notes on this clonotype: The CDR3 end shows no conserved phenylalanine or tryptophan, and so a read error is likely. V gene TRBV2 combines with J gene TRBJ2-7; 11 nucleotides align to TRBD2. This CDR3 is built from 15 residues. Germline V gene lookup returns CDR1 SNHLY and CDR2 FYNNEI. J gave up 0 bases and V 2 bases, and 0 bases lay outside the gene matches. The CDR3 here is CASSETSGGSYEQYS. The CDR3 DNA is TGTGCCAGCAGTGAAACTAGCGGGGGCTCCTACGAGCAGTACTCC.

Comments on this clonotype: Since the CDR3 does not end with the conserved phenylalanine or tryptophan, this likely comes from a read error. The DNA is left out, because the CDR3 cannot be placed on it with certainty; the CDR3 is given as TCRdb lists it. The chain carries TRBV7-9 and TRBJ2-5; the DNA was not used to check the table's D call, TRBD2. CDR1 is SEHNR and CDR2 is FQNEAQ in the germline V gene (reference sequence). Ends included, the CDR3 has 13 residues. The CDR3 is CASSLGKLRERLY.

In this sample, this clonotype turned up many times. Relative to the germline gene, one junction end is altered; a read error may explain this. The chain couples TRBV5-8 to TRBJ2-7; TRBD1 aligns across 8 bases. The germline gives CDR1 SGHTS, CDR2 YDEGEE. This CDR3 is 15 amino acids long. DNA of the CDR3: TGTGCCAGCAGCAACGGGGACAGGCAGTCCTCCGAGCAGTACTTC. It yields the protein CASSNGDRQSSEQYF.

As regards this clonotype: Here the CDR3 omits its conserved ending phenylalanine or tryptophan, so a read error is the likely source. CDR3: CASSLAATAQGNEQFS. Written as DNA, the CDR3 is TGTGCTAGCAGCTTAGCGGCAACGGCTCAGGGCAATGAGCAGTTCTCC. The genes are TRBV7-7 and TRBJ2-1; maybe TRBD2 (6 bases). There are 16 residues in the CDR3. In germline, CDR1 is SSHAT, CDR2 FNYEAQ (reference sequence).

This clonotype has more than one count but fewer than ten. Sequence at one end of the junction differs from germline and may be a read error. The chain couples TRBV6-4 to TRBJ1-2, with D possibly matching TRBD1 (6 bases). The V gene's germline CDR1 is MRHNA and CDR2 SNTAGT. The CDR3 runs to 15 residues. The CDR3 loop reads CASSYPPTGLYGCTF. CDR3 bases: TGTGCCAGCAGTTACCCCCCAACAGGGCTCTATGGCTGCACCTTC.

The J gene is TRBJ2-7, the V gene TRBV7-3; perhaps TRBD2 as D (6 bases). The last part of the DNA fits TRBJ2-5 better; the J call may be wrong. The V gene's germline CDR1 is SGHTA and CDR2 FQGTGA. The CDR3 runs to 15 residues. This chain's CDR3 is CASSPGEVLGETQYF. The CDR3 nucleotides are TGTGCCAGCAGCCCCGGGGAGGTGTTGGGGGAGACCCAGTACTTC.

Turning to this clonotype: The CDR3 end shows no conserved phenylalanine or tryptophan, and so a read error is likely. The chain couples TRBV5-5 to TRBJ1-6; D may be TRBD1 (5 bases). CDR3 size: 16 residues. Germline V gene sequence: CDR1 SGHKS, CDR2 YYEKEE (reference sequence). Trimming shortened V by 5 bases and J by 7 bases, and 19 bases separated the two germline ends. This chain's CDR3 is CASRKTGEGGNSPLHS. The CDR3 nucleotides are TGTGCCAGCAGGAAAACAGGAGAGGGAGGGAATTCACCCCTCCACTCT.

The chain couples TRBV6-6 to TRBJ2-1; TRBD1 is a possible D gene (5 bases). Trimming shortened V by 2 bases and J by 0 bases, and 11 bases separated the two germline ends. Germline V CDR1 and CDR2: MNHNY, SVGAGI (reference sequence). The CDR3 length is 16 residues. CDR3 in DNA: TGTGCCAGCAGTTACGACAGACTCAACTCCTACAATGAGCAGTTCTTC. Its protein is CASSYDRLNSYNEQFF.

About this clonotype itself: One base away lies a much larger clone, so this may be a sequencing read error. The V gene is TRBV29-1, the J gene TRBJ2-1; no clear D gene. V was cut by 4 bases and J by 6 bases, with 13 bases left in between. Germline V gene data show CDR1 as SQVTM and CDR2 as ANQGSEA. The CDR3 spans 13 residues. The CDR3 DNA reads TGCAGCGTTGTGCGGCGGTACCTCAATGAGCAGTTCTTC. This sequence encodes CSVVRRYLNEQFF.

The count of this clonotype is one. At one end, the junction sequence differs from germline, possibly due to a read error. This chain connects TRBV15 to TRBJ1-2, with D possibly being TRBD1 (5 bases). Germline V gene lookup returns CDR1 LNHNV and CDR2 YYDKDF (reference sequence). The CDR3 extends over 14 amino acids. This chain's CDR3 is CAASSGLRGPGYTF. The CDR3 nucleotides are TGTGCCGCCAGCAGTGGGCTACGGGGACCTGGCTACACCTTC.

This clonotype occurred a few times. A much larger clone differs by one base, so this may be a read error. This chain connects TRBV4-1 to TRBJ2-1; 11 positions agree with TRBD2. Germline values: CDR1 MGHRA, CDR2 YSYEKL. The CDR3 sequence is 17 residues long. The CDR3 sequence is CTSSQDPSGGTYNEQFF. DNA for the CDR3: TGCACCAGCAGCCAAGATCCTAGCGGGGGGACCTACAATGAGCAGTTCTTC.

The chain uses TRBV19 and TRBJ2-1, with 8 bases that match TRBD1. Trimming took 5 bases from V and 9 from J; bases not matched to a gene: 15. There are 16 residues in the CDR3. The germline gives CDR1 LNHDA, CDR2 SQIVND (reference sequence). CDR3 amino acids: CASSRRTGTGKSEQFF. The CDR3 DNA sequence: TGTGCCAGTAGTCGAAGGACAGGGACCGGGAAAAGTGAGCAGTTCTTC.

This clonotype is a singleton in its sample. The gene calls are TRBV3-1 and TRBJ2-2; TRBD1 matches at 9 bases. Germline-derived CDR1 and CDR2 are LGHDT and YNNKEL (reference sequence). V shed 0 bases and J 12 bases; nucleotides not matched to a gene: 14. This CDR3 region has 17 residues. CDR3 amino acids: CASSQDLGTGRGGKLFF. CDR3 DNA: TGTGCCAGCAGCCAAGATCTTGGGACAGGGAGGGGTGGAAAGCTGTTTTTT.

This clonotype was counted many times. The CDR3 spells CAARGLAYEQYF. The CDR3 coding sequence is TGTGCCGCTCGGGGGCTGGCCTACGAGCAGTACTTC. This chain joins TRBV10-3 and TRBJ2-7, with D perhaps being TRBD1 or TRBD2 (6 bases each). Per germline, CDR1 ENHRY and CDR2 SYGVKD. The V gene lost 11 bases and the J gene lost 2 bases, with 13 bases spanning the gap. The CDR3 runs to 12 residues.

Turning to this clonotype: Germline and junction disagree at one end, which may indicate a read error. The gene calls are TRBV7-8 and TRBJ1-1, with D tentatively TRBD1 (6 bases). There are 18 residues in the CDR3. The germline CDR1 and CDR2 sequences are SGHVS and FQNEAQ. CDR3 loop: CASSYPTRGFEPNAEAFF. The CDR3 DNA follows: TGTGCCAGCAGCTATCCAACCAGGGGCTTCGAACCGAACGCTGAAGCTTTCTTT.

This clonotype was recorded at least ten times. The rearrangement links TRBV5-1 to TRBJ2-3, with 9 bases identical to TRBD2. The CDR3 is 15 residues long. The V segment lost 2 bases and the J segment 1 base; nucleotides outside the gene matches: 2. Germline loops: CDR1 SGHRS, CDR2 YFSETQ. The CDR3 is CASSFSGGGTDTQYF. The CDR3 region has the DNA TGCGCCAGCAGCTTTAGCGGGGGCGGCACAGATACGCAGTATTTT.

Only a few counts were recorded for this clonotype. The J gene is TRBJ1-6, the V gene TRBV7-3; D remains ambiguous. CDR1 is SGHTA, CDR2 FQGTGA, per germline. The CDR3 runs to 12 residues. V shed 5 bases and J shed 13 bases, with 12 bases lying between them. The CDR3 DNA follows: TGTGCCAGCAGCCCCGCGTCCCTGCCCCTCCACTTT. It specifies CASSPASLPLHF.

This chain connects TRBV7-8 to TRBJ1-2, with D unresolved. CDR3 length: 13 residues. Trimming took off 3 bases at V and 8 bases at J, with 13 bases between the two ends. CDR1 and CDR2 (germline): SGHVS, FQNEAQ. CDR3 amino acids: CASSLDRFEGYTF. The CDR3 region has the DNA TGTGCCAGCAGCTTGGACCGATTCGAGGGCTACACCTTC.

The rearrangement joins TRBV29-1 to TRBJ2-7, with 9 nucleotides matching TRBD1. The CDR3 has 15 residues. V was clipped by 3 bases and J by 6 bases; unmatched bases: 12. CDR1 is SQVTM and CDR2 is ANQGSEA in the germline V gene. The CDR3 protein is CSVDPGQGHRSEQYF. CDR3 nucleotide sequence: TGCAGCGTTGACCCGGGACAGGGCCACCGATCCGAGCAGTACTTC.